The entry below gives a single T cell receptor (beta chain) sequence along with its context. Its antigen is still unknown. The sample comes from a study of cytomegalovirus exposure and HLA in healthy donors. About the research overall: Prior work identified some 120 million unique TCR beta sequences in around 170 million T cells. Study conclusions and caveats: In a later analysis, TCR beta V- and J-gene trimming showed a link to a missense DCLRE1C variant. Some TCR beta chains (around 160 of them) were listed as cytomegalovirus-associated. In vitro experiments confirmed that three CMV-associated chains were specific for CMV antigens.

The PCR used 60 Vbeta and 13 Jbeta primers. Measured with immunoSEQ multiplex PCR; TCRdb has only the in-frame clones, and not every one. Of a few hundred thousand clones listed, roughly 90% are singletons. The CDR3 length is 16 residues. After removal of 1 base from V and 5 bases from J, the junction contained 10 bases not matched to a gene. CDR1 SGHVS and CDR2 FQNEAQ come from the germline V gene. The chain recombines TRBV7-8 with TRBJ1-2, with 7 positions matching TRBD1. The specimen sequenced was PBMCs. The sequence was collected from a woman aged 18-29 years in good health and CMV-seronegative. CDR3 nucleotide sequence: TGTGCCAGCAGCTTAGAGTCTTTTCGGGACAGATATGGCTACACCTTC. Translated: CASSLESFRDRYGYTF. Complete variable domain (other parts from reference TRBV7-8 and TRBJ1-2): GAGVSQSPRYKVAKRGQDVALRCDPISGHVSLFWYQQALGQGPEFLTYFQNEAQLDKSGLPSDRFFAERPEGSVSTLKIQRTQQEDSAVYLCASSLESFRDRYGYTFGSGTRLTVV.